This T cell receptor beta chain was sequenced for a study of OX40 agonist ivuxolimab in advanced cancers. About the research overall: Cohort: about 82% men, mean age approximately 64, aged roughly 23 to 90. Of the participants, more than 35% had some prior anti-PD-1, anti-PD-L1 or anti-CTLA-4 therapy, which was allowed.

Germline CDR1 and CDR2: MNHNY and SVGAGI (reference sequence). J was trimmed by 1 base and V by 7 bases; bases with no gene match: 9. This CDR3 is built from 15 residues. Method: immunoSEQ multiplex PCR; TCRdb's copy keeps in-frame clones and lacks some. Here the sample spans tens of thousands of clones, 90% being singletons. The chain links TRBV6-6 to TRBJ1-1, with 7 bases aligning to TRBD1. This sample comprised CD4+ or CD8+ T cells sorted from blood, obtained in a trial of the OX40 agonist ivuxolimab. The source of this sequence is an adult with an advanced solid tumor such as melanoma, head and neck, liver or kidney cancer. The CDR3 nucleotides are TGTGCCAGCACTCCTCCGACAGGGTGGAACACTGAAGCTTTCTTT. It translates to CASTPPTGWNTEAFF.